These T cell receptor beta chains were read from a single sample in a study of T cells after yellow fever vaccination. TCRdb analysed the 5' RACE reads with MiXCR anew, one entry per CDR3 protein. The table includes 300,000 to 400,000 distinct CDR3 sequences, almost 4% detected once. Sample: PBMCs, taken 5 days after the yellow fever booster vaccination. All receptors come from a man aged 18 to 29 who received the YFV17D yellow fever vaccine. Each CDR3 is given with its conserved first and last residue. D genes are given only for firm matches. Where a row states a size, it is once, few, many or the class of an expanded clone; other rows omit it.

D,size,V,J,DNA,CDR3
NA,few,TRBV4-3,TRBJ1-2,TGCGCCAGCAGCAGAACCCAGCTCGGTGACCCCTATGGCTACACCTTC,CASSRTQLGDPYGYTF
NA,many,TRBV5-1,TRBJ2-3,TGCGCCAGCAGCTCTGGTACCCTAGCAGACACAGATACGCAGTATTTT,CASSSGTLADTDTQYF
NA,NA,TRBV21-1,TRBJ2-1,TGTGCCAGCAGCAAAGATTCTACTCTTTTGGGTGAGCAGTTCTTC,CASSKDSTLLGEQFF
TRBD1,NA,TRBV5-1,TRBJ1-2,TGCGCCAGCAGCGCCGGGACAGGATTCCCCAACTATGGCTACACTTTC,CASSAGTGFPNYGYTF
NA,many,TRBV7-9,TRBJ2-7,TGTGCCAGCAGCCTCGGGACCTACGAGCAGTACTTC,CASSLGTYEQYF
NA,many,TRBV15,TRBJ1-6,TGTGCCACCAGCAGACAGGGCCCGTATAATTCACCCCTCCACTTT,CATSRQGPYNSPLHF
NA,NA,TRBV6-5,TRBJ2-6,TGTGCCAGCAGTTACACCCGGGCCTCCTCTGGGGCCAACGTCCTGACTTTC,CASSYTRASSGANVLTF
NA,many,TRBV5-1,TRBJ1-1,TGCGCCAGCAGCTCTTTGGACACTGAAGCTTTCTTT,CASSSLDTEAFF
NA,few,TRBV6-2/TRBV6-3,TRBJ1-5,TGTGCCAGCAGTGCCACAGGGTTTGATCAGCCCCAGCATTTT,CASSATGFDQPQHF
NA,few,TRBV6-2/TRBV6-3,TRBJ1-2,TGTGCCAGCACTAGCCGGGACAAGAGGCGTGGCTACACCTTC,CASTSRDKRRGYTF
NA,few,TRBV4-1,TRBJ1-1,TGCGCCAGCAGCCATACGGGGAACGGTGAAGCTTTCTTT,CASSHTGNGEAFF
NA,few,TRBV21-1,TRBJ1-2,TGTGCCAGCAGCAAAGCTCGAAAGACAGGGGGCCACCCTACGTCTTTAAGCTACACCTTC,CASSKARKTGGHPTSLSYTF
NA,few,TRBV30,TRBJ1-1,TGTGCCTGGACCCAGGGTTTGAACACTGAAGCTTTCTTT,CAWTQGLNTEAFF
TRBD2,many,TRBV4-1,TRBJ2-4,TGCGCCAGCAGCCAATTCTCCGGGACTAGCGGGGTCGAATGGAAAAACATTCAGTACTTC,CASSQFSGTSGVEWKNIQYF
NA,NA,TRBV11-3,TRBJ2-1,TGTGCCAGCAGCTTAGAGGAGGGGGGGGAGGACAATGAGCAGTTCTTC,CASSLEEGGEDNEQFF
NA,NA,TRBV27,TRBJ1-6,TGTGCCAGCACTTTGGGGGTTGGATATAATTCACCCCTCCACTTT,CASTLGVGYNSPLHF
NA,many,TRBV7-2,TRBJ2-1,TGTGCCAGCAGCCCCTATGGCGATGAGCAGTTCTTC,CASSPYGDEQFF
NA,NA,TRBV29-1,TRBJ1-1,TGCAGCGTTGAACTGGGGGTCACTGAAGCTTTCTTT,CSVELGVTEAFF
TRBD2,many,TRBV6-2/TRBV6-3,TRBJ2-5,TGTGCCAGCACGACTAGCGGGGGAGAGACCCAGTACTTC,CASTTSGGETQYF
NA,few,TRBV6-1,TRBJ1-1,TGTGCCAGCAGTCCCGGTCAGGGGTGGAATGGCGCTGAAGCTTTCTTT,CASSPGQGWNGAEAFF
TRBD1,many,TRBV5-1,TRBJ2-7,TGCGCCAGCAGCTTGGCCCTACAGGGGGCCAACGAGCAGTACTTC,CASSLALQGANEQYF
TRBD2,NA,TRBV9,TRBJ2-3,TGTGCCAGCAGCTCCCAGCGCGGGGGTCGCACAGATACGCAGTATTTT,CASSSQRGGRTDTQYF
TRBD1,many,TRBV7-2,TRBJ2-7,TGTGCCAGCAGCTTGGTATCTGGGACAGCCGAAACCTACGAGCAGTACTTC,CASSLVSGTAETYEQYF
TRBD1,many,TRBV20-1,TRBJ2-3,TGCAGTGCCGGACAGGGAATCACAGATACGCAGTATTTT,CSAGQGITDTQYF